Listed below are T cell receptor beta chains from one sample, sequenced in a study of blood T cells in healthy people across ages. TCRdb reprocessed the 5' RACE reads with MiXCR, giving one entry per CDR3 protein. The sample yields more than 650,000 distinct CDR3 sequences, approximately 22% seen once. Sequenced input: blood. These receptors all stem from a man between 65 and 85 years old in good health. Each CDR3 is given with its conserved first and last residue. D genes are given only for firm matches. Clone size is given for some rows only: seen once, a few or many times, or a class if the clone is expanded.

clone_size: .; j_call: TRBJ1-4; d_call: .; v_call: TRBV12-3/TRBV12-4; cdr3_nt: TGTGCCAGCAGTTTGTACGTTTTCGAAAAACTGTTTTTT; cdr3_aa: CASSLYVFEKLFF
clone_size: .; j_call: TRBJ1-3; d_call: .; v_call: TRBV28; cdr3_nt: TGTGCCAGCAGTTTGTCGGGAGACGAAAGAAACACCATATATTTT; cdr3_aa: CASSLSGDERNTIYF
clone_size: few; j_call: TRBJ2-1; d_call: .; v_call: TRBV18; cdr3_nt: TGTGCCAGCTCACCACGGGAGAGAGGTGGCAATGAGCAGTTCTTC; cdr3_aa: CASSPRERGGNEQFF
clone_size: .; j_call: TRBJ1-1; d_call: .; v_call: TRBV27; cdr3_nt: TGTGCCAGCAGTTTATGGCGGGGGACTGAAGCTTTCTTT; cdr3_aa: CASSLWRGTEAFF
clone_size: many; j_call: TRBJ1-2; d_call: .; v_call: TRBV18; cdr3_nt: TGTGCCAGCTCACCTGGGTTTGGCTACACCTTC; cdr3_aa: CASSPGFGYTF
clone_size: .; j_call: TRBJ1-1; d_call: .; v_call: TRBV28; cdr3_nt: TGTGCCATCAGTCGGGTACCGAACACTGAAGCTTTCTTT; cdr3_aa: CAISRVPNTEAFF
clone_size: many; j_call: TRBJ2-5; d_call: .; v_call: TRBV7-6; cdr3_nt: TGTGCCAGCAGCTTAGCCACAGGGTCACACCCAGGAGAGACCCAGTACTTC; cdr3_aa: CASSLATGSHPGETQYF
clone_size: .; j_call: TRBJ2-1; d_call: TRBD2; v_call: TRBV20-1; cdr3_nt: TGCAGTGCCCAAACTAGCGGGAGAGGTAATGAGCAGTTCTTC; cdr3_aa: CSAQTSGRGNEQFF
clone_size: .; j_call: TRBJ2-3; d_call: .; v_call: TRBV12-3/TRBV12-4; cdr3_nt: TGTGCCAGCAGTTTTACGCCCACTAGCACAGATACGCAGTATTTT; cdr3_aa: CASSFTPTSTDTQYF
clone_size: .; j_call: TRBJ2-3; d_call: .; v_call: TRBV2; cdr3_nt: TGTGCCAGCAGTGGTCGGATCCGTAGCACAGATACGCAGTATTTT; cdr3_aa: CASSGRIRSTDTQYF
clone_size: few; j_call: TRBJ1-4; d_call: .; v_call: TRBV7-9; cdr3_nt: TGTGCCAGCAGCTTCGGGGGGGGTCAAGGACGTCAAAAACTGTTTTTT; cdr3_aa: CASSFGGGQGRQKLFF
clone_size: many; j_call: TRBJ2-1; d_call: .; v_call: TRBV4-3; cdr3_nt: TGCGCCAGCAGCCAAGATAGATCCTCCGGACCTTATGAGCAGTTCTTC; cdr3_aa: CASSQDRSSGPYEQFF
clone_size: few; j_call: TRBJ2-3; d_call: TRBD2; v_call: TRBV20-1; cdr3_nt: TGCAGTGCTCGCCCGACTAGCGGGGGTTTCACAGATACGCAGTATTTT; cdr3_aa: CSARPTSGGFTDTQYF
clone_size: few; j_call: TRBJ2-1; d_call: .; v_call: TRBV29-1; cdr3_nt: TGCAGCGGGCGGCGGGACCCCTACAATGAGCAGTTCTTC; cdr3_aa: CSGRRDPYNEQFF
clone_size: .; j_call: TRBJ1-1; d_call: .; v_call: TRBV7-8; cdr3_nt: TGTGCCAGCAGCAAACAGGGAGTCAACACTGAAGCTTTCTTT; cdr3_aa: CASSKQGVNTEAFF
clone_size: .; j_call: TRBJ2-3; d_call: .; v_call: TRBV12-3/TRBV12-4; cdr3_nt: TGTGCCACATTATTCTACAATACGCAGTATTTT; cdr3_aa: CATLFYNTQYF
clone_size: .; j_call: TRBJ2-3; d_call: .; v_call: TRBV7-9; cdr3_nt: TGTGCCAGCAGCCCCCGGACAGCAGATACGCAGTATTTT; cdr3_aa: CASSPRTADTQYF
clone_size: few; j_call: TRBJ1-1; d_call: TRBD1; v_call: TRBV7-9; cdr3_nt: TGTGCCAGCAGCGCAACCGGGACAGGATCAACTGAAGCCTTCTTT; cdr3_aa: CASSATGTGSTEAFF
clone_size: once; j_call: TRBJ2-3; d_call: .; v_call: TRBV3-1; cdr3_nt: TGTGCCAGCAGTCGACGAGGGGCAGATACGCAGTATTTT; cdr3_aa: CASSRRGADTQYF
clone_size: few; j_call: TRBJ2-1; d_call: .; v_call: TRBV27; cdr3_nt: TGTGCCAGCAGTTCTCCTAAAGGGCAATACAATGAGCAGTTCTTC; cdr3_aa: CASSSPKGQYNEQFF
clone_size: .; j_call: TRBJ2-5; d_call: TRBD2; v_call: TRBV19; cdr3_nt: TGTGCCAGTAGTATAGAAGCGGGGGTCCAAGAGACCCAGTACTTC; cdr3_aa: CASSIEAGVQETQYF
clone_size: few; j_call: TRBJ2-7; d_call: .; v_call: TRBV20-1; cdr3_nt: TGCAGTGCCACTTGGACTGCCTTGAGCCCCTGGGAGCAGTACTTC; cdr3_aa: CSATWTALSPWEQYF
clone_size: few; j_call: TRBJ1-1; d_call: .; v_call: TRBV6-6; cdr3_nt: TGTGCCAGCAGTTACCTTCGGGACTTGAACACTGAAGCTTTCTTT; cdr3_aa: CASSYLRDLNTEAFF
clone_size: few; j_call: TRBJ1-6; d_call: .; v_call: TRBV5-1; cdr3_nt: TGCGCCAGCAGCTCCGGGACGGAGTCTTCGGCACCCCTCCACTTT; cdr3_aa: CASSSGTESSAPLHF
clone_size: .; j_call: TRBJ1-6; d_call: .; v_call: TRBV28; cdr3_nt: TGTGCCAGCAGTTTTCCCAGGGGTCGGGATTCACCCCTCCACTTT; cdr3_aa: CASSFPRGRDSPLHF
clone_size: .; j_call: TRBJ1-2; d_call: TRBD1; v_call: TRBV12-3/TRBV12-4; cdr3_nt: TGTGCCAGCACCCAGGACAGGGGAAATGGCTACACCTTC; cdr3_aa: CASTQDRGNGYTF
clone_size: few; j_call: TRBJ2-1; d_call: TRBD1; v_call: TRBV9; cdr3_nt: TGTGCCAGCAGCGTAGAGAGGGGGCTCGTCAATGAGCAGTTCTTC; cdr3_aa: CASSVERGLVNEQFF
clone_size: few; j_call: TRBJ1-1; d_call: TRBD1; v_call: TRBV5-1; cdr3_nt: TGCGCCAGCAGCCACGGACAGGGGGCGGGGAACACTGAAGCTTTCTTT; cdr3_aa: CASSHGQGAGNTEAFF
clone_size: .; j_call: TRBJ2-4; d_call: .; v_call: TRBV5-1; cdr3_nt: TGCGCCAGCAGCTTTAGCGGAACCAAAAACATTCAGTACTTC; cdr3_aa: CASSFSGTKNIQYF
clone_size: .; j_call: TRBJ1-2; d_call: .; v_call: TRBV12-3/TRBV12-4; cdr3_nt: TGTGCCAGCAGTTTAGCGGGCAGCTTGGGTGGCTACACCTTC; cdr3_aa: CASSLAGSLGGYTF
clone_size: few; j_call: TRBJ2-2; d_call: .; v_call: TRBV6-5; cdr3_nt: TGTGCCAGCAGTTACTTCCCCACCGGGGAGCTGTTTTTT; cdr3_aa: CASSYFPTGELFF
clone_size: .; j_call: TRBJ2-2; d_call: TRBD2; v_call: TRBV20-1; cdr3_nt: TGCAGTGCTAGAGATGTGACGGGAGGGCACACCGGGGAGCTGTTTTTT; cdr3_aa: CSARDVTGGHTGELFF
clone_size: many; j_call: TRBJ2-5; d_call: TRBD2; v_call: TRBV3-1; cdr3_nt: TGTGCCAGCAGCCAAGTGCCACAAGCGGGGGCCCAAGAGACCCAGTACTTC; cdr3_aa: CASSQVPQAGAQETQYF
clone_size: many; j_call: TRBJ2-6; d_call: .; v_call: TRBV7-9; cdr3_nt: TGTGCCAGCAGCTTATTTGGGGCCAACGTCCTGACTTTC; cdr3_aa: CASSLFGANVLTF
clone_size: .; j_call: TRBJ1-4; d_call: .; v_call: TRBV6-2/TRBV6-3; cdr3_nt: TGTGCCAGCAGACTCGGACGGTTTCCTGCAACTAATGAAAAACTGTTTTTT; cdr3_aa: CASRLGRFPATNEKLFF
clone_size: many; j_call: TRBJ2-1; d_call: TRBD2; v_call: TRBV19; cdr3_nt: TGTGCCAGTAGTAGACTAGCGGGGGGGATGGATGAGCAGTTCTTC; cdr3_aa: CASSRLAGGMDEQFF